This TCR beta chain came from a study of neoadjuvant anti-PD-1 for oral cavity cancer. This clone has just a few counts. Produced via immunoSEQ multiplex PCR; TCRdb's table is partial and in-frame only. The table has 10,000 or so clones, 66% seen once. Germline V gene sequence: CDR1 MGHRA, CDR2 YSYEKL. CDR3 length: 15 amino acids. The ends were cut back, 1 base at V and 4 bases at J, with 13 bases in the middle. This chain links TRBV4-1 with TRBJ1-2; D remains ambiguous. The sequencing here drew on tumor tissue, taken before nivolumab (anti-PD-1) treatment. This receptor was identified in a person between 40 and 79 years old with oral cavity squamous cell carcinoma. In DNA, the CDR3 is TGCGCCAGCAGCCAAGGGCCCAGGCCTGCCTATGGCTACACCTTC. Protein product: CASSQGPRPAYGYTF.